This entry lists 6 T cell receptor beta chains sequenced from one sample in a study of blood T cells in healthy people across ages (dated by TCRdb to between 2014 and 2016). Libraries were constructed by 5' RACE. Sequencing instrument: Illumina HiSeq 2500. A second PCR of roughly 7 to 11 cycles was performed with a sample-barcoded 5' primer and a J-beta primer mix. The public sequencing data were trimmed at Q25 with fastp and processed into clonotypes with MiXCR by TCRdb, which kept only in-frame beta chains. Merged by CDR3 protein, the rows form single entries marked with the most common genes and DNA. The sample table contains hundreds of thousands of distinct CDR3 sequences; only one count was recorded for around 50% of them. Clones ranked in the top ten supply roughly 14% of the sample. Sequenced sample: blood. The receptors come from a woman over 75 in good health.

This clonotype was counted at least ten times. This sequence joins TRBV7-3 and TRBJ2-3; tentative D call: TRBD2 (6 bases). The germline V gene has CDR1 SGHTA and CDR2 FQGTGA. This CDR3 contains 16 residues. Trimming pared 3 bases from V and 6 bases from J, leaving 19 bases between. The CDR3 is CASSFQTSWNRDTQYF. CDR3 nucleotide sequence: TGTGCCAGCAGCTTCCAAACTAGCTGGAATAGGGATACGCAGTATTTT. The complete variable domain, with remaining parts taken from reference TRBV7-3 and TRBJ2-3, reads GAGVSQTPSNKVTEKGKYVELRCDPISGHTALYWYRQSLGQGPEFLIYFQGTGAADDSGLPNDRFFAVRPEGSVSTLKIQRTERGDSAVYLCASSFQTSWNRDTQYFGPGTRLTVL.

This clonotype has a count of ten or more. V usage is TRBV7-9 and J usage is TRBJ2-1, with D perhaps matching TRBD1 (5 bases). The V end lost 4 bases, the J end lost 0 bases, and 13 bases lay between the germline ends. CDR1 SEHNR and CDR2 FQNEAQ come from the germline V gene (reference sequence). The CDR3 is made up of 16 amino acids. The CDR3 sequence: CASSSKGQGSYNEQFF. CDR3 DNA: TGTGCCAGCAGCTCCAAGGGGCAGGGCTCCTACAATGAGCAGTTCTTC.

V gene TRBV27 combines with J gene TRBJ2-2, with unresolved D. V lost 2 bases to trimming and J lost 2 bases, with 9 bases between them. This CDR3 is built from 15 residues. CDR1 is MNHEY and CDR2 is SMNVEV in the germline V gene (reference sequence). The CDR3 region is CASSLNSRNTGELFF. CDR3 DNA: TGTGCCAGCAGTTTAAATTCACGAAACACCGGGGAGCTGTTTTTT.

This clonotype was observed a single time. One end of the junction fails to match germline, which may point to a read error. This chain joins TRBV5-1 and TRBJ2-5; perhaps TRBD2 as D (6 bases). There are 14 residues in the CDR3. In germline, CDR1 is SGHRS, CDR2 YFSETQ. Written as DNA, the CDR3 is TGCGCCAGTAGCTTGGAGGCGGGGCTGGAGACCCAGTACTTC. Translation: CASSLEAGLETQYF.

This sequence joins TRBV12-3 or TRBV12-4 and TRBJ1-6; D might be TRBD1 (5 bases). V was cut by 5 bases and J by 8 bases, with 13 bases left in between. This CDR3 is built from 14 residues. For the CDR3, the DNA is TGTGCCAGCAGTCCGCGGGGCAACGATTCACCCCTCCACTTT. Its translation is CASSPRGNDSPLHF.

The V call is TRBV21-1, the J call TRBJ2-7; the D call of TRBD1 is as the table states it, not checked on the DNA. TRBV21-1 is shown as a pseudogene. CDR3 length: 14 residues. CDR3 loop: CASSTKTGPYEQYF. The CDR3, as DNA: TGTGCCAGCAGCACAAAGACAGGACCATACGAGCAGTACTTC.